This T cell receptor beta chain emerged from a study of T cell responses to AZD1222 COVID-19 vaccine. Germline assignment: CDR1 LGHDT and CDR2 YNNKEL (reference sequence). The CDR3 extends over 17 amino acids. V lost 0 bases, J lost 4 bases, and 11 bases stayed unmatched. Data came from immunoSEQ multiplex PCR; TCRdb stores just in-frame clones and leaves some out. The sample contains about 42,000 clones, approximately 89% of which appear only once. The rearrangement uses TRBV3-1 (or the pseudogene TRBV3-2) and TRBJ2-7; the match to TRBD2 covers 8 bases. Sample: peripheral blood, taken 28 days after the second AZD1222 dose. This sequence was found in an adult who received the AZD1222 COVID-19 vaccine. CDR3 coding DNA: TGTGCCAGCAGCCAAGATGTAGCGGGGACCTCGGGTTACGAGCAGTACTTC. It yields the protein CASSQDVAGTSGYEQYF.